Shown below are 14 T cell receptor beta chains from a single sample sequenced in a study of blood T cell repertoires in COVID-19. This table comes from immunoSEQ multiplex PCR, and its TCRdb copy is limited to in-frame clones, with some not included. The table shows 150,000 or so clones, with roughly 88% occurring only once. Source material: peripheral blood. All receptors come from a woman aged 50 to 60 in a cohort sampled during active or convalescent COVID-19.

In its sample, this clone was seen a few times. V usage is TRBV6-2 or TRBV6-3 and J usage is TRBJ1-2, with no clear D. The CDR3 covers 15 residues. Trimming stripped 0 bases from V and 6 bases from J, with 14 bases between. The germline CDR1 and CDR2 sequences are MNHEY and SVGEGT. In nucleotides, the CDR3 is TGTGCCAGCAGTTACTCTACCCCGAGAGGAAATGGCTACACCTTC. Its protein is CASSYSTPRGNGYTF.

V and J are TRBV3-1 (or the pseudogene TRBV3-2) and TRBJ1-1; possible D gene TRBD1, 5 bases. Germline V gene lookup returns CDR1 LGHDT and CDR2 YNNKEL (reference sequence). The CDR3 has 14 amino acids. V lost 1 base and J lost 3, with 9 bases in between. The CDR3 region has the DNA TGTGCCAGCAGCCAAGCGTGGGGGGACACTGAAGCTTTCTTT. It translates to CASSQAWGDTEAFF.

The rearrangement joins TRBV19 to TRBJ1-2; D is unclear. With 7 bases removed from V and 4 bases from J, the gap between germline ends came to 16 bases. This CDR3 is 14 amino acids long. The germline V gene encodes CDR1 LNHDA and CDR2 SQIVND (reference sequence). CDR3 in amino acids: CASIAADRLYGYTF. The CDR3 nucleotides are TGTGCCAGTATCGCGGCAGACCGACTCTATGGCTACACCTTC.

The rearrangement links TRBV6-6 to TRBJ1-1; D is uncertain. Germline V lookup: CDR1 MNHNY, CDR2 SVGAGI (reference sequence). The germline V and J ends were trimmed by 5 bases and 5 bases, with 15 bases remaining between them. The CDR3 extends over 14 amino acids. The CDR3 bases are TGTGCCAGCAGTGAGGTCGGTCAGAGGACTGAAGCTTTCTTT. Translated: CASSEVGQRTEAFF.

CDR3 protein: CASSVDQGDTQYF. Here the CDR3 DNA reads TGTGCCAGCAGCGTAGATCAGGGGGATACGCAGTATTTT. The J gene is TRBJ2-3, the V gene TRBV9; perhaps TRBD1 as D (6 bases). Trimming pared 0 bases from V and 6 bases from J, leaving 8 bases between. Germline V gives CDR1 SGDLS, CDR2 YYNGEE. This CDR3 is 13 amino acids long.

The chain combines TRBV5-1 with TRBJ1-2; 7 nucleotides match TRBD1. CDR3 length: 15 residues. Germline V gene lookup returns CDR1 SGHRS and CDR2 YFSETQ. V shed 1 base, J shed 5 bases, and the junction held 8 bases outside the gene matches. The CDR3 region is CASSLWSGQEYGYTF. For the CDR3, the DNA is TGCGCCAGCAGCTTGTGGTCCGGACAGGAGTATGGCTACACCTTC.

This chain uses TRBV7-8 with TRBJ2-3; 10 positions agree with TRBD2. This CDR3 is 16 amino acids long. Germline V CDR1 and CDR2: SGHVS, FQNEAQ. V lost 5 bases, J lost 1 base, and 6 bases stayed unmatched. The CDR3: CASSPGGTSGTDTQYF. For the CDR3, the DNA is TGTGCCAGCAGCCCCGGAGGGACTAGCGGCACAGATACGCAGTATTTT.

This clone has only a few counts. This chain links TRBV7-9 with TRBJ2-3, with D tentatively TRBD2 (6 bases). V was pared by 1 base and J by 0 bases, with 11 bases between. This CDR3 has 16 amino acids. CDR1 and CDR2 (germline): SEHNR, FQNEAQ (reference sequence). CDR3 protein: CASSLVSGVSTDTQYF. CDR3 DNA sequence: TGTGCCAGCAGCTTAGTTAGCGGAGTTAGCACAGATACGCAGTATTTT.

The J gene is TRBJ1-2, the V gene TRBV29-1, with TRBD1 identical over 7 bases. The CDR3 sequence is 13 residues long. The germline V gene encodes CDR1 SQVTM and CDR2 ANQGSEA. V was pared by 7 bases and J by 4 bases, with 9 bases of the junction left unmatched. Here the CDR3 reads CSDNSQGGYGYTF. The CDR3 DNA follows: TGCAGCGATAATTCCCAGGGGGGCTATGGCTACACCTTC.

The chain links TRBV15 to TRBJ1-4; maybe TRBD1 (5 bases). V lost 3 bases and J 5 bases, leaving 13 bases between the germline ends. Looked up from germline, CDR1 is LNHNV and CDR2 is YYDKDF (reference sequence). The CDR3 consists of 15 residues. CDR3 sequence: CATSSRGSPNEKLFF. CDR3 DNA sequence: TGTGCCACCAGCAGCCGGGGGTCCCCAAATGAAAAACTGTTTTTT.

This chain uses TRBV27 with TRBJ1-6, with D perhaps matching TRBD1 (5 bases). Trimming took off 6 bases at V and 7 bases at J, with 7 bases between the two ends. Looked up from germline, CDR1 is MNHEY and CDR2 is SMNVEV (reference sequence). The CDR3 contains 12 residues. CDR3 bases: TGTGCCAGCAGGCAGGGAAATTCACCCCTCCACTTT. Translated: CASRQGNSPLHF.

The chain carries TRBV7-8 and TRBJ2-1; D is possibly TRBD1 (6 bases). Germline CDR1 is SGHVS and CDR2 is FQNEAQ. V lost 1 base and J 4 bases, leaving 11 bases between the germline ends. This CDR3 is 15 amino acids long. For the CDR3, the DNA is TGTGCCAGCAGCTTAGAACAGGGAGATTACAATGAGCAGTTCTTC. It specifies CASSLEQGDYNEQFF.

CDR3 sequence (DNA): TGTGCCAGCTCACCACCGAGGGTCTCGAACACTGAAGCTTTCTTT. Its translation: CASSPPRVSNTEAFF. This chain uses TRBV18 with TRBJ1-1; D unclear. The germline gives CDR1 KGHSH, CDR2 LQKENI. The CDR3 covers 15 residues. With 0 bases removed from V and 1 base from J, the gap between germline ends came to 9 bases.

This clone is a singleton in its sample. The rearrangement joins TRBV7-3 to TRBJ1-6; the match to TRBD1 covers 7 bases. Per the germline V gene, CDR1 is SGHTA and CDR2 is FQGTGA. This CDR3 contains 17 residues. Germline trimming cut 3 bases from V and 9 bases from J; bases unmatched to any gene: 14. CDR3 sequence reads: CASSLGPKRGPGSPLHF. The CDR3 DNA reads TGTGCCAGCAGCTTGGGCCCGAAGAGGGGGCCGGGTTCACCCCTCCACTTT.